A selection of T cell receptor beta chains follows, all from one sample in a study of blood T cell repertoires in COVID-19. Sequenced by immunoSEQ multiplex PCR; TCRdb stores in-frame clones only, minus some. The table lists some 160,000 clones, around 80% of them singletons. Specimen: peripheral blood. The receptors come from a man between 60 and 75 years old with acute or convalescent COVID-19. The CDR3 runs from the conserved cysteine through the conserved F or W. D genes are given only for firm matches. The size field is filled for only some rows; it gives once, few, many or a size class.

V gene: TRBV24-1
D gene: TRBD1
clone size: .
J gene: TRBJ1-5
CDR3 protein: CATSPQGDQPQHF
CDR3 DNA: TGTGCCACCAGTCCACAGGGGGATCAGCCCCAGCATTTT

V gene: TRBV28
D gene: .
clone size: .
J gene: TRBJ2-2
CDR3 protein: CASSSSGENTGELFF
CDR3 DNA: TGTGCCAGCAGTTCCTCGGGAGAGAACACCGGGGAGCTGTTTTTT

V gene: TRBV4-1
D gene: TRBD2
clone size: many
J gene: TRBJ2-7
CDR3 protein: CASSQDGAGVSYEQYF
CDR3 DNA: TGCGCCAGCAGCCAAGATGGAGCGGGAGTCTCCTACGAGCAGTACTTC

V gene: TRBV5-4
D gene: TRBD2
clone size: .
J gene: TRBJ2-1
CDR3 protein: CASSPGIAGGGRDEQFF
CDR3 DNA: TGTGCCAGCAGCCCCGGGATAGCGGGAGGAGGACGGGATGAGCAGTTCTTC

V gene: TRBV6-6
D gene: TRBD2
clone size: .
J gene: TRBJ2-3
CDR3 protein: CASTYSRAGGVDTQYF
CDR3 DNA: TGTGCCAGCACTTACTCCCGAGCGGGAGGCGTAGATACGCAGTATTTT

V gene: TRBV11-2
D gene: .
clone size: .
J gene: TRBJ2-1
CDR3 protein: CASSPGAGFSSSYNEQFF
CDR3 DNA: TGTGCCAGCAGCCCAGGGGCAGGCTTCTCGAGCTCCTACAATGAGCAGTTCTTC

V gene: TRBV5-1
D gene: TRBD2
clone size: once
J gene: TRBJ2-1
CDR3 protein: CASSLRLAGGYNEQFF
CDR3 DNA: TGCGCCAGCAGCCTCCGACTAGCGGGAGGCTACAATGAGCAGTTCTTC

V gene: TRBV5-8
D gene: .
clone size: .
J gene: TRBJ2-1
CDR3 protein: CASSSYNEQFF
CDR3 DNA: TGTGCCAGCAGCTCTTACAATGAGCAGTTCTTC

V gene: TRBV29-1
D gene: TRBD2
clone size: .
J gene: TRBJ2-1
CDR3 protein: CSVSGTSDYNEQFF
CDR3 DNA: TGCAGCGTATCCGGGACTAGCGACTACAATGAGCAGTTCTTC

V gene: TRBV29-1
D gene: .
clone size: .
J gene: TRBJ1-2
CDR3 protein: CSVEDGPSRYGYTF
CDR3 DNA: TGCAGCGTTGAAGACGGACCTAGCCGGTATGGCTACACCTTC

V gene: TRBV7-9
D gene: .
clone size: .
J gene: TRBJ1-6
CDR3 protein: CASSSGRTGYNSPLHF
CDR3 DNA: TGTGCCAGCAGCTCGGGTCGGACGGGGTATAATTCACCCCTCCACTTT

V gene: TRBV5-1
D gene: TRBD2
clone size: .
J gene: TRBJ2-5
CDR3 protein: CASTVAGAYQETQYF
CDR3 DNA: TGCGCCAGCACTGTAGCGGGAGCGTACCAAGAGACCCAGTACTTC

V gene: TRBV13
D gene: .
clone size: many
J gene: TRBJ2-1
CDR3 protein: CASSLGYNEQFF
CDR3 DNA: TGTGCCAGCAGCTTAGGATATAATGAGCAGTTCTTC

V gene: TRBV11-3
D gene: .
clone size: .
J gene: TRBJ2-1
CDR3 protein: CASSFQTGTGGVQFF
CDR3 DNA: TGTGCCAGCAGCTTCCAAACCGGGACCGGAGGGGTGCAGTTCTTC

V gene: TRBV28
D gene: .
clone size: .
J gene: TRBJ1-1
CDR3 protein: CASSLSTEAFF
CDR3 DNA: TGTGCCAGCAGTTTATCAACTGAAGCTTTCTTT

V gene: TRBV4-1
D gene: TRBD2
clone size: .
J gene: TRBJ2-2
CDR3 protein: CASSQGRLALTGELFF
CDR3 DNA: TGCGCCAGCAGCCAAGGTAGACTAGCCTTAACCGGGGAGCTGTTTTTT

V gene: TRBV6-6
D gene: TRBD1
clone size: medium-sized
J gene: TRBJ1-1
CDR3 protein: CASRDRTMNTEAFF
CDR3 DNA: TGTGCCAGCAGGGACAGGACAATGAACACTGAAGCTTTCTTT

V gene: TRBV6-6
D gene: TRBD1
clone size: .
J gene: TRBJ2-1
CDR3 protein: CASSQSGAGGLDEQFF
CDR3 DNA: TGTGCCAGCAGTCAATCCGGGGCAGGGGGCCTGGATGAGCAGTTCTTC

V gene: TRBV28
D gene: .
clone size: .
J gene: TRBJ2-7
CDR3 protein: CASRPGQSRNEQYF
CDR3 DNA: TGTGCCAGCAGACCTGGACAGAGCAGAAACGAGCAGTACTTC

V gene: TRBV30
D gene: TRBD1
clone size: .
J gene: TRBJ1-2
CDR3 protein: CAWTRQGRGYTF
CDR3 DNA: TGTGCCTGGACCCGACAGGGAAGGGGCTACACCTTC

V gene: TRBV10-3
D gene: .
clone size: .
J gene: TRBJ2-1
CDR3 protein: CAISDRQSYNEQFF
CDR3 DNA: TGTGCCATCAGTGATCGACAGTCTTACAATGAGCAGTTCTTC

V gene: TRBV11-2
D gene: .
clone size: .
J gene: TRBJ1-1
CDR3 protein: CASSLVRETEAFF
CDR3 DNA: TGTGCCAGCAGCTTAGTGAGGGAGACTGAAGCTTTCTTT

V gene: TRBV7-2
D gene: TRBD2
clone size: .
J gene: TRBJ2-1
CDR3 protein: CASSLWGLAGYNEQFF
CDR3 DNA: TGTGCCAGCAGCTTATGGGGACTAGCAGGGTACAATGAGCAGTTCTTC

V gene: TRBV6-5
D gene: .
clone size: .
J gene: TRBJ2-3
CDR3 protein: CASSSRVGDTQYF
CDR3 DNA: TGTGCCAGCAGTTCGAGGGTGGGAGATACGCAGTATTTT

V gene: TRBV13
D gene: .
clone size: .
J gene: TRBJ2-2
CDR3 protein: CASSLISGGVTGELFF
CDR3 DNA: TGTGCCAGCAGCTTGATTAGTGGAGGGGTGACCGGGGAGCTGTTTTTT

V gene: TRBV24-1
D gene: .
clone size: .
J gene: TRBJ2-7
CDR3 protein: CATSDSDSYEQYF
CDR3 DNA: TGTGCCACCAGTGATTCCGACAGCTACGAGCAGTACTTC

V gene: TRBV30
D gene: .
clone size: .
J gene: TRBJ1-2
CDR3 protein: CAWSVLGRVGYTF
CDR3 DNA: TGTGCCTGGAGTGTACTTGGCAGGGTTGGCTACACCTTC

V gene: TRBV5-6
D gene: .
clone size: few
J gene: TRBJ1-2
CDR3 protein: CASSLAGEGDYGYTF
CDR3 DNA: TGTGCCAGCAGCTTGGCGGGTGAGGGGGACTATGGCTACACCTTC

V gene: TRBV14
D gene: TRBD1
clone size: once
J gene: TRBJ1-1
CDR3 protein: CASSHGQGYTEAFF
CDR3 DNA: TGTGCCAGCAGCCACGGACAGGGATACACTGAAGCTTTCTTT

V gene: TRBV19
D gene: TRBD2
clone size: .
J gene: TRBJ2-1
CDR3 protein: CASSIRLAGVEQFF
CDR3 DNA: TGTGCCAGTAGTATTCGCCTAGCGGGAGTAGAGCAGTTCTTC

V gene: TRBV5-8
D gene: TRBD1
clone size: .
J gene: TRBJ2-3
CDR3 protein: CASSSGQGVYTDTQYF
CDR3 DNA: TGTGCCAGCAGCTCTGGACAGGGGGTGTACACAGATACGCAGTATTTT

V gene: TRBV27
D gene: .
clone size: few
J gene: TRBJ1-2
CDR3 protein: CASSLTPDSFYGYTF
CDR3 DNA: TGTGCCAGCAGTTTAACCCCGGACAGCTTCTATGGCTACACCTTC

V gene: TRBV5-1
D gene: .
clone size: .
J gene: TRBJ2-7
CDR3 protein: CASSLGPRDEQYF
CDR3 DNA: TGCGCCAGCAGCTTGGGCCCCCGGGACGAGCAGTACTTC

V gene: TRBV5-4
D gene: TRBD2
clone size: .
J gene: TRBJ2-7
CDR3 protein: CATSGGREGLYEQYF
CDR3 DNA: TGTGCCACCTCCGGTGGGCGGGAGGGCCTCTACGAGCAGTACTTC

V gene: TRBV5-4
D gene: .
clone size: .
J gene: TRBJ2-5
CDR3 protein: CASSLRVAGKETQYF
CDR3 DNA: TGTGCCAGCAGCTTGCGCGTCGCAGGGAAAGAGACCCAGTACTTC

V gene: TRBV11-2
D gene: .
clone size: few
J gene: TRBJ2-7
CDR3 protein: CASSPHLNSEQYF
CDR3 DNA: TGTGCCAGCAGCCCCCACCTAAACTCCGAGCAGTACTTC

V gene: TRBV10-1
D gene: .
clone size: .
J gene: TRBJ2-5
CDR3 protein: CASSDGGEGGRETQYF
CDR3 DNA: TGCGCCAGCAGTGATGGAGGGGAAGGAGGGAGGGAGACCCAGTACTTC